A single sample is the source of the 8 T cell receptor beta chains below, sequenced in a study of cytomegalovirus exposure and HLA in healthy donors. Assay used: immunoSEQ multiplex PCR; TCRdb lists only in-frame clones, some missing. The table has around 120,000 clones, over 75% seen once. Source material: PBMCs. The receptors here all came from a woman aged 18-30 years in good health and CMV-seropositive.

The chain combines TRBV6-1 with TRBJ1-6; D remains unclear. The CDR3 consists of 17 residues. V lost 3 bases to trimming and J lost 8 bases, with 20 bases between them. In germline, CDR1 is MNHNS, CDR2 SASEGT. The CDR3 loop reads CASSESLLGGLDSPLHF. The CDR3, as DNA: TGTGCCAGCAGTGAGTCCCTTCTGGGAGGTCTGGATTCACCCCTCCACTTT.

This chain uses TRBV4-1 with TRBJ2-3, with no clear D. CDR1 MGHRA and CDR2 YSYEKL come from the germline V gene. This CDR3 is built from 16 residues. Trimming stripped 0 bases from V and 0 bases from J, with 10 bases between. CDR3: CASSQDTTPSTDTQYF. Written as DNA, the CDR3 is TGCGCCAGCAGCCAAGATACGACACCTAGCACAGATACGCAGTATTTT.

The V gene is TRBV12-5, the J gene TRBJ1-1; no firm D call. With 2 bases removed from V and 3 bases from J, the gap between germline ends came to 7 bases. The germline CDR1 and CDR2 sequences are LGHNT and FRNRAP. The CDR3 is 13 amino acids. This chain's CDR3 is CASGLNLDTEAFF. CDR3 coding DNA: TGTGCTAGTGGTTTGAATCTCGACACTGAAGCTTTCTTT.

V and J are TRBV5-4 and TRBJ2-5; TRBD2 agrees at 10 bases. The length of the CDR3 is 16 residues. Germline V gene lookup returns CDR1 SGHNT and CDR2 YYREEE (reference sequence). V gave up 0 bases and J gave up 2 bases; unmatched junction bases: 4. The CDR3 coding sequence is TGTGCCAGCAGCTTGGATCCAGCGGGGGGGCAAGAGACCCAGTACTTC. Protein: CASSLDPAGGQETQYF.

The chain joins TRBV7-2 to TRBJ2-2; 8 bases map to TRBD2. V gave up 7 bases and J gave up 7 bases; unmatched junction bases: 11. CDR1 SGHTA and CDR2 FQGNSA come from the germline V gene. The CDR3 loop spans 15 amino acids. The CDR3 here is CASKGAGESGGELFF. CDR3 DNA sequence: TGTGCCAGCAAGGGAGCGGGAGAGTCTGGCGGGGAGCTGTTTTTT.

This chain uses TRBV14 with TRBJ2-1, with 7 bases aligning to TRBD2. The CDR3 has 16 residues. Looked up from germline, CDR1 is SGHDN and CDR2 is FVKESK. With V trimmed by 2 bases and J by 7 bases, 11 bases remained unmatched. CDR3 nucleotide sequence: TGTGCCAGCAGCCAACCATGGACTAGGAGTTTTAATGAGCAGTTCTTC. Protein product: CASSQPWTRSFNEQFF.

Only one count was recorded for this clone. The V gene is TRBV27, the J gene TRBJ1-2, with 8 bases fitting TRBD1. CDR3 length: 13 amino acids. Germline CDR1 MNHEY, CDR2 SMNVEV (reference sequence). J lost 8 bases, V lost 6 bases, and 8 bases had no gene match. CDR3 bases: TGTGCCAGCAGATCGACAGGGGTTTACGGCTACACCTTC. Translation: CASRSTGVYGYTF.

The V and J genes are TRBV19 and TRBJ1-1, with a tentative D call TRBD1 (5 bases). The ends were cut back, 8 bases at V and 2 bases at J, with 18 bases in the middle. Germline CDR1 LNHDA, CDR2 SQIVND (reference sequence). This CDR3 has 15 amino acids. CDR3 protein: CASQRKEGENTEAFF. The CDR3 DNA reads TGTGCCAGTCAAAGGAAAGAAGGGGAAAACACTGAAGCTTTCTTT.